This TCR beta chain was found in a study of multiple sclerosis patients with progressive multifocal leukoencephalopathy. Study results and caveats: Less diverse TRB repertoires were suggested in most PML patients. PML-onset expanded TRB clones were detectable before and during natalizumab therapy.

Spiked into each PCR were synthetic inline TR CDR3 controls of all V-J pairings. The repertoire was sequenced with immunoSEQ multiplex PCR; TCRdb's copy has only in-frame clones and lacks some. The table lists tens of thousands of clones, over 85% of them singletons. With regard to this clone: Antigen unknown.

Time point denoted: roughly 6 months of natalizumab therapy. All patients had prior interferon beta, and all PML patients were female. Germline CDR1 reads SEHNR; CDR2 reads FQNEAQ (reference sequence). The length of the CDR3 is 16 residues. The germline V and J ends were trimmed by 1 base and 11 bases, with 23 bases remaining between them. This chain uses TRBV7-9 with TRBJ1-1; maybe TRBD1 (5 bases). This clonotype originated in a human donor with multiple sclerosis. The sample was PBMCs, taken from a patient treated with natalizumab. For the CDR3, the DNA is TGTGCCAGCAGCTTAGTAGGGGAGTCGGGGGTAATAAAGGCTTTCTTT. As protein: CASSLVGESGVIKAFF.